This TCR beta chain was obtained from a study of CD8 T cells in ankylosing spondylitis. Study outcomes and limitations: The study identified a TCR beta motif of roughly eight highly homologous variants that appeared characteristic of ankylosing spondylitis blood.

The CDR3 sequence is 18 residues long. V dropped 0 bases and J dropped 4; count of bases not matched to a gene: 8. Using its own MiXCR run on the 5' RACE reads, TCRdb lists one record per CDR3 protein. Of about 750,000 distinct CDR3 sequences in the sample, 19% were seen once. Regarding this clonotype: The antigen is not known.

The chain carries TRBV23-1 and TRBJ2-2, with 10 bases matching TRBD2. TRBV23-1 is an open reading frame, and its role is uncertain. This TCR came from a male donor with ankylosing spondylitis. The sample was blood, either unsorted or a sorted T cell fraction (not recorded which). The CDR3 DNA reads TGCGCCAGCAGTCAATCTTGGCTAGCGGGGGCCAGCACCGGGGAGCTGTTTTTT. It encodes CASSQSWLAGASTGELFF.